The clone carrying this T cell receptor (beta chain) was recorded once. This sample stems from a study of blood T cell repertoires in COVID-19. For the study at large: Sources were T cells, B-cell-depleted T cells, or PBMCs; the material itself was cDNA or gDNA.

Germline V gives CDR1 LNHDA, CDR2 SQIVND (reference sequence). CDR3 length: 14 residues. V lost 1 base to trimming and J lost 0 bases, with 7 bases between them. Profiled with immunoSEQ multiplex PCR; TCRdb holds only in-frame clones, not every one. The data contain approximately 150,000 clones, about 87% of them singletons. V usage is TRBV19 and J usage is TRBJ2-7, with D perhaps TRBD1 (5 bases). The clonotype originates from a woman in her forties or fifties with active or convalescent COVID-19. Sequencing was performed on peripheral blood. The CDR3 here is CASSIAGLSYEQYF. CDR3 sequence (DNA): TGTGCCAGTAGTATAGCAGGGCTCTCCTACGAGCAGTACTTC.